The TCR beta chain described here comes from a study of T cells in Graves' hyperthyroidism and ophthalmopathy. Source material for PBMCs was roughly 10 ml fresh peripheral blood. This clonotype was observed a few times. Amplified TCR beta CDR3 regions came from RNA transcripts. Carried out on the TCR CDR3, a first-round RT-PCR used the HTBI primer set. TCRdb itself ran the multiplex PCR reads through MiXCR, one entry per CDR3 protein. This repertoire shows fewer than 900,000 distinct CDR3 sequences, 16% found once; its top ten account for around 7.7%. Sequenced sample: blood. This receptor was taken from a man younger than 30 with Graves' hyperthyroidism.

The CDR3 loop is CASSPLSGGPYNEQFF. CDR3 DNA: TGTGCCAGCAGTCCCCTGAGCGGGGGACCTTACAATGAGCAGTTCTTC. The V gene is TRBV6-1, the J gene TRBJ2-1, with 8 bases fitting TRBD2. The CDR3 has 16 residues. V dropped 5 bases and J dropped 4; count of bases not matched to a gene: 10. Per germline, CDR1 MNHNS and CDR2 SASEGT.